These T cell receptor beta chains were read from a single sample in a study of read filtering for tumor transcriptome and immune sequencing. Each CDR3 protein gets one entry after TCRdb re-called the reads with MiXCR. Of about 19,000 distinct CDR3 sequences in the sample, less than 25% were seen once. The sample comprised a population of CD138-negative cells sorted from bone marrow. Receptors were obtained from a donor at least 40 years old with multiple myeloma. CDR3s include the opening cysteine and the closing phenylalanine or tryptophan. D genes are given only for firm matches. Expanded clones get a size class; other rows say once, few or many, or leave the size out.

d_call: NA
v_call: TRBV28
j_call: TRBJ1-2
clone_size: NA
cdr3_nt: TGTGCCAGCAGTTCTGGAGGGACCGGCTATGGCTACGCCTTC
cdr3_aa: CASSSGGTGYGYAF

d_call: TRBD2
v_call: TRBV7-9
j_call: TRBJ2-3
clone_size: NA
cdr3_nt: TGTGCCAGCAGCTTTGAGCGGGGGACGCAGTATTTT
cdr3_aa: CASSFERGTQYF

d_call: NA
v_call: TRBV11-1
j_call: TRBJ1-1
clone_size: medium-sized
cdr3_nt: TGTGCCAGCAGTTCAGGCACAGATGAAGCTTTCTTT
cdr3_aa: CASSSGTDEAFF

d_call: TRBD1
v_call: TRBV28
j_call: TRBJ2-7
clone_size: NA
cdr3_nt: TGTGCCAGCAGACTATCGACAGGGAACGAGCAGTACTTC
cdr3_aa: CASRLSTGNEQYF

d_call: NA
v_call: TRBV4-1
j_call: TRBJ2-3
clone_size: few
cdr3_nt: TGCGCCAGCAGCCCACTACAGGGAGCAGATACGCAGTATTTT
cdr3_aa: CASSPLQGADTQYF

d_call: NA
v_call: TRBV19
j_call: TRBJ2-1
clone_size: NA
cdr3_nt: TGTGCCAGTACCGTAAGAGGGGACTGGGCCTACAATGAGCAGTTCTTC
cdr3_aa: CASTVRGDWAYNEQFF

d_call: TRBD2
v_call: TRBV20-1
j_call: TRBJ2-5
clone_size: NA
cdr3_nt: TGCAGTGCTAGAGATTCTCTACGGACTAGCGGAGAGACCCAGTACTTC
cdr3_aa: CSARDSLRTSGETQYF

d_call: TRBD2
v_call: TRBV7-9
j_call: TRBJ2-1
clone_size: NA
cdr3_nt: TGTGCCAGCAGAGGTGGACTAGCGGTACACTCCTACAATGAGCAGTTCTTC
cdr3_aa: CASRGGLAVHSYNEQFF

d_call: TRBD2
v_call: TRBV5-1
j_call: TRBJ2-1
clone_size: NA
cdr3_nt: TGCGCCAGCAGCCCATCTCCGGCAACTAGCGGACGTACGAATGAGCAGTTCTTC
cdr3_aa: CASSPSPATSGRTNEQFF

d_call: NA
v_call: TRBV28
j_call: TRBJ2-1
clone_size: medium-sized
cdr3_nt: TGTGCCAGCAGTTTATCCAGGGAGGAGTTCTTC
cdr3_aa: CASSLSREEFF

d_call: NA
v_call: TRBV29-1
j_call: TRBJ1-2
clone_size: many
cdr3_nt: TGCAGCGTTGAACAGGGGTCTGGCTACACCTTC
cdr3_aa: CSVEQGSGYTF

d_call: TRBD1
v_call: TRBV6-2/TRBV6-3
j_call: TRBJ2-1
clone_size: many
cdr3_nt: TGTGCCAGCAGTCCAGGACAGGGCCGGAGCAATGAGCAGTTCTTC
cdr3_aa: CASSPGQGRSNEQFF

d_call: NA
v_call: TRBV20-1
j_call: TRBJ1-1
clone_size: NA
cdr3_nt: TGCAGTGCTAGAGGGGGGACCATTACTGAGGCTTCCTTT
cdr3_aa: CSARGGTITEASF

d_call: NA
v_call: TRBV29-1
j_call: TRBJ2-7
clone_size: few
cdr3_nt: TGCAGCGTTGGATCGATCTCCTCCTACGAGCAGTACTTC
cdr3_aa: CSVGSISSYEQYF

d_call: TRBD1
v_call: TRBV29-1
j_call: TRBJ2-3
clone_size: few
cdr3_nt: TGCAGCGTTGCTGTGCAGGGGGAAACGGCAGATACGCAGTATTTT
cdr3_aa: CSVAVQGETADTQYF

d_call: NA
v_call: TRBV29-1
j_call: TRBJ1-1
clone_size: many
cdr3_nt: TGCAGCGTTGATGGGACACGGGGCGCGGTAAGGGCTTTCTTT
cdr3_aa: CSVDGTRGAVRAFF

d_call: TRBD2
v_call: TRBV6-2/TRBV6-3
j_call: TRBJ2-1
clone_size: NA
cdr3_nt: TGTGCCAGCAGTTACTCGAGGCGGGAGTTGAACAATGAGCAGTTCTTC
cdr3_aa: CASSYSRRELNNEQFF